This T cell receptor (beta chain) was retrieved from a study of blood T cells in healthy people across ages. Notes on the study in general: CMV status of donors was not determined, possibly confounding expanded clonotype changes. Age showed a roughly linear inverse relationship with TCR beta diversity per million T cells.

The ends were cut back, 3 bases at V and 2 bases at J, with 15 bases in the middle. The CDR3 length is 15 residues. Germline V gene sequence: CDR1 DFQATT, CDR2 SNEGSKA (reference sequence). The use of a sample-barcoded 5' primer and a J-beta primer mix characterized a second PCR of roughly 6 to 12 cycles. TCRdb fed the 5' RACE reads into MiXCR, producing one record per CDR3 protein. Among hundreds of thousands of distinct CDR3 sequences listed, around three fifths were seen once. Regarding this clonotype: Its target is not known.

It was around 10 milliliters of peripheral blood that were drawn from each donor. PBMCs, at least 6 million per sample, were isolated. The rearrangement uses TRBV20-1 and TRBJ2-3; D remains ambiguous. Sequenced: blood. This sequence was found in a middle-aged man in good health. CDR3 in amino acids: CSARVPQAATDTQYF. CDR3 nucleotides: TGCAGTGCTAGGGTCCCGCAGGCTGCCACAGATACGCAGTATTTT.